The rows below give T cell receptor beta chains drawn from one sample of a study of blood T cell repertoires in COVID-19. Measured with immunoSEQ multiplex PCR; TCRdb has only the in-frame clones, and not every one. The sample carries tens of thousands of clones, roughly 86% recorded once. The sample comprised peripheral blood. The receptors were gathered from a woman older than 75 in a cohort sampled during active or convalescent COVID-19. The conserved cysteine and the conserved F or W are not part of the CDR3 here. Each record gives: CDR3 protein, V gene, J gene.

ASSQDGTPRGYT	TRBV4-1	TRBJ1-2
ASSFLTGGDRNEKLF	TRBV11-2	TRBJ1-4
ASSGDRAYNEQF	TRBV2	TRBJ2-1
ASSMGGRGTYEQY	TRBV19	TRBJ2-7
ASSFLGQQETQY	TRBV5-1	TRBJ2-5
ASLQYQSNQPQH	TRBV28	TRBJ1-5
ASSSGQFNEQF	TRBV12-3/TRBV12-4	TRBJ2-1
ASSPGGTGGWEQY	TRBV6-5	TRBJ2-7
ASSKQEDYNEQF	TRBV28	TRBJ2-1
ASSLTPLLAGVSETQY	TRBV5-1	TRBJ2-5
ASSGGTETNEKLF	TRBV19	TRBJ1-4
ASSLGSVTGHYEQY	TRBV5-1	TRBJ2-7
ASNVGTGGQETQY	TRBV11-2	TRBJ2-5
ASSYTPGQQANVLT	TRBV6-5	TRBJ2-6
ASSESRSTGKDLT	TRBV10-1	TRBJ1-2
ASSAQGNTGELF	TRBV7-3	TRBJ2-2
ASSWGTDNQPQH	TRBV5-1	TRBJ1-5
ASSDRDMTSPLH	TRBV19	TRBJ1-6
ASSPTPGTGLSSYNEQF	TRBV7-9	TRBJ2-1
ASSLDAGYYGYT	TRBV5-1	TRBJ1-2
ASSSGKREEKLF	TRBV6-6	TRBJ1-4
ASSLEGTGTGELF	TRBV11-2	TRBJ2-2
ASSTGTGSSGNTIY	TRBV19	TRBJ1-3
ASSTTGIRNSPLH	TRBV2	TRBJ1-6
ASSLGGVPNYGYT	TRBV5-6	TRBJ1-2
ASSPFGANVLT	TRBV27	TRBJ2-6
ASRSAGGSGELF	TRBV6-6	TRBJ2-2
ASSPGLAGAYEQY	TRBV3-1/TRBV3-2	TRBJ2-7
ASSLDGQINSPLH	TRBV5-6	TRBJ1-6
ASSLIRQGIQPQH	TRBV7-8	TRBJ1-5
ASSVTSGRAHEQF	TRBV2	TRBJ2-1
ASTTFGEAF	TRBV19	TRBJ1-1
ASSLVGRGTEAF	TRBV7-2	TRBJ1-1
ASSPGLTDTQY	TRBV18	TRBJ2-3
ASSDGTGFTDTQY	TRBV6-4	TRBJ2-3
ASSLEARFFGNTIY	TRBV7-9	TRBJ1-3
ASSTGQYGSPLH	TRBV5-8	TRBJ1-6
ASSSTGSQPQH	TRBV11-2	TRBJ1-5
ASSRGLAGVATGELF	TRBV3-1/TRBV3-2	TRBJ2-2
ATSDYPGSQETQY	TRBV24-1	TRBJ2-5